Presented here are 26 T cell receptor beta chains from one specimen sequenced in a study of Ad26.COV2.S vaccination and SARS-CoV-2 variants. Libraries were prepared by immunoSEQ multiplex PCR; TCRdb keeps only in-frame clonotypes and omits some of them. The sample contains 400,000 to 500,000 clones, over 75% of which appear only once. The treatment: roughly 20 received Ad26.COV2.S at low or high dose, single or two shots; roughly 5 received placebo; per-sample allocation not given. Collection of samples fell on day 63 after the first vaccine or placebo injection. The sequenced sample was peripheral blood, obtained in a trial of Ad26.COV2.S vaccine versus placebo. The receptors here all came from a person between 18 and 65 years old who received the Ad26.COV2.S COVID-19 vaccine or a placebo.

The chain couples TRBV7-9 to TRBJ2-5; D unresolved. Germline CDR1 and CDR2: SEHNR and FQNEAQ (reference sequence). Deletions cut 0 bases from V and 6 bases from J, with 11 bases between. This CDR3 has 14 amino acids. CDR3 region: CASSLAPLFQTQYF. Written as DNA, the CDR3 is TGTGCCAGCAGCTTAGCGCCCCTTTTCCAGACCCAGTACTTC. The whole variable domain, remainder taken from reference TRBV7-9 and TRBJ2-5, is DTGVSQNPRHKITKRGQNVTFRCDPISEHNRLYWYRQTLGQGPEFLTYFQNEAQLEKSRLLSDRFSAERPKGSFSTLEIQRTEQGDSAMYLCASSLAPLFQTQYFGPGTRLLVL.

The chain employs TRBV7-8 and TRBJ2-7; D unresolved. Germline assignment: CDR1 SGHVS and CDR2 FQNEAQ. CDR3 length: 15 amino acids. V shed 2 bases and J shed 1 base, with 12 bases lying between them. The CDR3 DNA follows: TGTGCCAGCAGCTTATATAGCCAGGCTTCCTACGAGCAGTACTTC. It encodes CASSLYSQASYEQYF.

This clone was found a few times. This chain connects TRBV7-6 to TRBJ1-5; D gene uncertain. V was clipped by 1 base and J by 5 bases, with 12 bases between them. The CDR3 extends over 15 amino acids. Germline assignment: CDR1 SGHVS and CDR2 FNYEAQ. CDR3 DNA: TGTGCCAGCAGCTTAGTAGGACGGGTAGATCAGCCCCAGCATTTT. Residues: CASSLVGRVDQPQHF.

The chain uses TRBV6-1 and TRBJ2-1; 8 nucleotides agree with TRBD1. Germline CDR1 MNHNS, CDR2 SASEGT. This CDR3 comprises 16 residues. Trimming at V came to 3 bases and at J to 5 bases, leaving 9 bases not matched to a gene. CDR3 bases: TGTGCCAGCAGTGACCCCGGACAGGGAACCCACAATGAGCAGTTCTTC. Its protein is CASSDPGQGTHNEQFF.

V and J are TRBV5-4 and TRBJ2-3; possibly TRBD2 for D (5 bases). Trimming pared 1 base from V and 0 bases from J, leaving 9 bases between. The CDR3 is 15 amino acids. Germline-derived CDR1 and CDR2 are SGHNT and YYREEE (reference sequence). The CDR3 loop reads CASSLLGGSTDTQYF. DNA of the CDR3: TGTGCCAGCAGCTTGTTGGGCGGGAGCACAGATACGCAGTATTTT. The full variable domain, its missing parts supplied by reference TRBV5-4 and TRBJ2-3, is ETGVTQSPTHLIKTRGQQVTLRCSSQSGHNTVSWYQQALGQGPQFIFQYYREEENGRGNFPPRFSGLQFPNYSSELNVNALELDDSALYLCASSLLGGSTDTQYFGPGTRLTVL.

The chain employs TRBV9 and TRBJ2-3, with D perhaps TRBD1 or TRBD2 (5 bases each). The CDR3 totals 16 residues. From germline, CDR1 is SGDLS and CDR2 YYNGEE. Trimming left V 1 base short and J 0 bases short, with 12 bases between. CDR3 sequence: CASSVIAWGSTDTQYF. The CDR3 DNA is TGTGCCAGCAGCGTAATTGCGTGGGGGAGCACAGATACGCAGTATTTT.

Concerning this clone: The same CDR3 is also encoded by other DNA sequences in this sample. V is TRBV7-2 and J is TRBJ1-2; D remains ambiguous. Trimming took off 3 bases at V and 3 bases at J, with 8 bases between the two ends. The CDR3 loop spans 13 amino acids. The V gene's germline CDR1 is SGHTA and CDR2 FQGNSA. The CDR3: CASSLTGDYGYTF. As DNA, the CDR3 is TGTGCCAGCAGCTTGACGGGTGACTATGGCTACACCTTC.

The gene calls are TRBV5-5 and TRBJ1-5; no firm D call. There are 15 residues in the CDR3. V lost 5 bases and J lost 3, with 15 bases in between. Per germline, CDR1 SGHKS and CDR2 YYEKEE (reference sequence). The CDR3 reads CASSPRPESNQPQHF. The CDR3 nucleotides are TGTGCCAGCAGTCCCCGTCCTGAGTCCAATCAGCCCCAGCATTTT.

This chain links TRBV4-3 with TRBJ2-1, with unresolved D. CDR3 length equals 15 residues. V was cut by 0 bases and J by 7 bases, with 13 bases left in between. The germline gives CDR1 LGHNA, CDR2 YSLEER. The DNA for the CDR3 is TGCGCCAGCAGCCAAGAGTTAGGTACCGGGAATGAGCAGTTCTTC. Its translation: CASSQELGTGNEQFF.

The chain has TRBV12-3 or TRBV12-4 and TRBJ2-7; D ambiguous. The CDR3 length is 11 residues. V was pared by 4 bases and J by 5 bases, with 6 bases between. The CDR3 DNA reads TGTGCCAGCAGTTATTACCACGAGCAGTACTTC. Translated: CASSYYHEQYF.

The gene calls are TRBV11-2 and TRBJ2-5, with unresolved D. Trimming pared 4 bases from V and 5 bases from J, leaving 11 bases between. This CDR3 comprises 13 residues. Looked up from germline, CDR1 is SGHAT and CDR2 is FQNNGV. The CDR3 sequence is CASSSTSWETQYF. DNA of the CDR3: TGTGCCAGCAGCTCAACCTCGTGGGAGACCCAGTACTTC.

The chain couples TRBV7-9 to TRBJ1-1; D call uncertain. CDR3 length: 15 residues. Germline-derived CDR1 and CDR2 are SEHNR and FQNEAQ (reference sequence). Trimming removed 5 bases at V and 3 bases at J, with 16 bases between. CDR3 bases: TGTGCCAGCAGCCCGATAGGGTCAGGAGACACTGAAGCTTTCTTT. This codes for CASSPIGSGDTEAFF.

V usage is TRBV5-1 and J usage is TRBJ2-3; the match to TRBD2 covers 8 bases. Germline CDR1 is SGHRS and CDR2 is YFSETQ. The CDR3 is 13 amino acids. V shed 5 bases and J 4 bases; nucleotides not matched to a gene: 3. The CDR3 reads CASRGTRPDTQYF. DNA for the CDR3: TGCGCCAGCAGGGGGACTAGGCCAGATACGCAGTATTTT. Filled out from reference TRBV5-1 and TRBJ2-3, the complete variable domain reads KAGVTQTPRYLIKTRGQQVTLSCSPISGHRSVSWYQQTPGQGLQFLFEYFSETQRNKGNFPGRFSGRQFSNSRSEMNVSTLELGDSALYLCASRGTRPDTQYFGPGTRLTVL.

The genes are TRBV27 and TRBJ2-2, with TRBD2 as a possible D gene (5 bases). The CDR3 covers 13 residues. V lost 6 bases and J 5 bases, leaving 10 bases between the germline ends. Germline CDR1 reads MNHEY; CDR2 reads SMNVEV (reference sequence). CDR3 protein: CASSPRGTGELFF. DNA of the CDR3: TGTGCCAGCAGCCCCCGGGGAACCGGGGAGCTGTTTTTT.

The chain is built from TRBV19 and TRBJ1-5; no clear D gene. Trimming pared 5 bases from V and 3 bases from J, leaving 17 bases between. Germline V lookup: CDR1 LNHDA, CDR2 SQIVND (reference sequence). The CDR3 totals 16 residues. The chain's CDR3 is CASSDRLTEYNQPQHF. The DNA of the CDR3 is TGTGCCAGTAGTGATCGCCTTACGGAATACAATCAGCCCCAGCATTTT.

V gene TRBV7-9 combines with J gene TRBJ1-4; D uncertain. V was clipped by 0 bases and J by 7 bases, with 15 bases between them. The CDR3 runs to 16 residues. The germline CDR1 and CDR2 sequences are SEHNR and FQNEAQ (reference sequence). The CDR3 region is CASSLAGRPGREKLFF. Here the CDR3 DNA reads TGTGCCAGCAGCTTAGCTGGCAGACCTGGTCGTGAAAAACTGTTTTTT.

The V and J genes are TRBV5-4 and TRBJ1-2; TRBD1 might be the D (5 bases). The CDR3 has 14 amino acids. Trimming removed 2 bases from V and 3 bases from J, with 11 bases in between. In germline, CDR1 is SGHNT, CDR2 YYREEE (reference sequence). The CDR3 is CASSFGDAYYGYTF. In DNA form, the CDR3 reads TGTGCCAGCAGCTTTGGGGACGCGTACTATGGCTACACCTTC.

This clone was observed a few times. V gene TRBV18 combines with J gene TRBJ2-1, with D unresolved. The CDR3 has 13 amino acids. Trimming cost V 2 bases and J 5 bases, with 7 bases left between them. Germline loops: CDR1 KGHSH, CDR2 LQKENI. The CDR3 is CASSPGSNNEQFF. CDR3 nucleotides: TGTGCCAGCTCACCAGGTTCGAACAATGAGCAGTTCTTC.

The CDR3 DNA follows: TGTGCCAGCAGTGTCACCGTGGGGTACACGAATGAGCAGTTCTTC. Translation: CASSVTVGYTNEQFF. The chain links TRBV6-4 to TRBJ2-1; D remains ambiguous. CDR3 length: 15 amino acids. Germline CDR1 MRHNA, CDR2 SNTAGT. V lost 4 bases and J 7 bases, leaving 17 bases between the germline ends.

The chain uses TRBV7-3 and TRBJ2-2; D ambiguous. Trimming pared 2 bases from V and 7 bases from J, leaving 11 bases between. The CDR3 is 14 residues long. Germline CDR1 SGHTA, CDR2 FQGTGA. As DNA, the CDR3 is TGTGCCAGCAGCTTACCCTCTTTGGGCGGGGAGCTGTTTTTT. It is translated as CASSLPSLGGELFF.

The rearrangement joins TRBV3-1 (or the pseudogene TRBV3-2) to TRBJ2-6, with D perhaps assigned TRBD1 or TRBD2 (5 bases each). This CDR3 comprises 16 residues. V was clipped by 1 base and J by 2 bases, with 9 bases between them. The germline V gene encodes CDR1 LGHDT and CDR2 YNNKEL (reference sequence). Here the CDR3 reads CASSQARGAGANVLTF. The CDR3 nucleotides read TGTGCCAGCAGCCAAGCCCGGGGCGCTGGGGCCAACGTCCTGACTTTC.

As DNA, the CDR3 is TGTGCCGTTCAGGGTTTGGAGAACACTGAAGCTTTCTTT. Protein product: CAVQGLENTEAFF. This sequence joins TRBV19 and TRBJ1-1; weak D call: TRBD1 (5 bases). The CDR3 runs to 13 residues. CDR1 is LNHDA and CDR2 is SQIVND in the germline V gene (reference sequence). Deletions cut 11 bases from V and 1 base from J, with 14 bases between. The whole variable domain, filled in from reference TRBV19 and TRBJ1-1, reads DGGITQSPKYLFRKEGQNVTLSCEQNLNHDAMYWYRQDPGQGLRLIYYSQIVNDFQKGDIAEGYSVSREKKESFPLTVTSAQKNPTAFYLCAVQGLENTEAFFGQGTRLTVV.

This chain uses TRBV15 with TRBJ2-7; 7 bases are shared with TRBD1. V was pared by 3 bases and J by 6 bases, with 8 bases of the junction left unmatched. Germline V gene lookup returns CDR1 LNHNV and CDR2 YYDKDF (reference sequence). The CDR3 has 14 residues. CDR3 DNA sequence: TGTGCCACCAGCAGGGCGGTGGCAGGGGGCGAGCAGTACTTC. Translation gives CATSRAVAGGEQYF.

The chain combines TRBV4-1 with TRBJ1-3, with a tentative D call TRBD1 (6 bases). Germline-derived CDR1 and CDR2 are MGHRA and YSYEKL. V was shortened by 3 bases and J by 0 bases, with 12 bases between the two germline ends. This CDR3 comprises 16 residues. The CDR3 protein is CASSQGGRDSGNTIYF. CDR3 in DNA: TGCGCCAGCAGCCAGGGGGGGCGCGACTCTGGAAACACCATATATTTT.

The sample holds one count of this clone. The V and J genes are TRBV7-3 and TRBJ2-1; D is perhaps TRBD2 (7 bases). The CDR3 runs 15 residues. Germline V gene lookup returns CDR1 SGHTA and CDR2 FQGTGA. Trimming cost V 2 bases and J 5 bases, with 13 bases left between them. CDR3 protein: CASSLGAGANNEQFF. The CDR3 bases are TGTGCCAGCAGCTTAGGGGCGGGGGCGAACAATGAGCAGTTCTTC.

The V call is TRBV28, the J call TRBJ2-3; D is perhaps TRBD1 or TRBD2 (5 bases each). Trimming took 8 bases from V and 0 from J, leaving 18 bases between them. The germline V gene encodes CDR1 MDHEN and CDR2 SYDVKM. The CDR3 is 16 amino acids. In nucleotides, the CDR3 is TGTGCCAGCCCCCCGGGACGCCCGCGTAGCACAGATACGCAGTATTTT. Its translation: CASPPGRPRSTDTQYF. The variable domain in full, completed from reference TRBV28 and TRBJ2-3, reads DVKVTQSSRYLVKRTGEKVFLECVQDMDHENMFWYRQDPGLGLRLIYFSYDVKMKEKGDIPEGYSVSREKKERFSLILESASTNQTSMYLCASPPGRPRSTDTQYFGPGTRLTVL.